The clone carrying this TCR beta chain occurred many times. Antigen specificity is unknown. The entry originates in a study of CD8 T cells in ankylosing spondylitis. General study points: There were earlier reports of some motif variants in reactive arthritis synovial fluid and blood. Apparently characteristic of ankylosing spondylitis blood was a TCR beta motif (roughly eight highly homologous variants). Significantly higher representation of disease-linked clones was reported for matched ankylosing spondylitis synovial fluid.

By quantitative 5'-RACE with molecular barcodes, the TCR beta libraries were made. Using its own MiXCR run on the 5' RACE reads, TCRdb lists one record per CDR3 protein. The sample lists hundreds of thousands of distinct CDR3 sequences, roughly 10% occurring once. CDR3 length equals 13 residues. The V and J ends lost 4 bases and 4 bases respectively, with 11 bases between them. Per the germline V gene, CDR1 is LGHDT and CDR2 is YNNKEL (reference sequence). The material sequenced was blood, either unsorted or a sorted T cell fraction (not recorded which). The TCR was taken from a male donor with ankylosing spondylitis or in good health (not recorded which). V is TRBV3-1 and J is TRBJ2-7; TRBD1 is a possible D gene (5 bases). The CDR3 bases are TGTGCCAGCAGCCGATGGCAGGGATACGAGCAGTACTTC. Translation gives CASSRWQGYEQYF.